The rows below give T cell receptor beta chains drawn from one sample of a study of CD8 T cells in ankylosing spondylitis. MiXCR, run by TCRdb on the 5' RACE reads, gives a single entry per CDR3 protein. The sample shows about 460,000 distinct CDR3 sequences, roughly 5.2% of them seen only once. The sample comprised blood, either unsorted or a sorted T cell fraction (not recorded which). The receptor set was obtained from a male donor with ankylosing spondylitis. Each CDR3 is given with its conserved first and last residue. Fields, in order: J gene, clone size, V gene, D gene, CDR3 DNA, CDR3 protein. D genes are given only for firm matches. Rows give clone size only sometimes, using once, few, many, or a class for an expanded clone.

j_call: TRBJ1-4; clone_size: many; v_call: TRBV5-1; d_call: .; cdr3_nt: TGCGCCAGCAGCCCGCGGGGCACCCAACCGGAGGTTGAAAAACTGTTTTTT; cdr3_aa: CASSPRGTQPEVEKLFF
j_call: TRBJ2-1; clone_size: many; v_call: TRBV20-1; d_call: TRBD2; cdr3_nt: TGCAGTGCTACTAGCGGGGGGGCGGTCAATGAGCAGTTCTTC; cdr3_aa: CSATSGGAVNEQFF
j_call: TRBJ2-3; clone_size: many; v_call: TRBV29-1; d_call: TRBD2; cdr3_nt: TGCAGCGTTGACGGGAGGGGAGATACGCAGTATTTT; cdr3_aa: CSVDGRGDTQYF
j_call: TRBJ2-2; clone_size: many; v_call: TRBV6-2/TRBV6-3; d_call: .; cdr3_nt: TGTGCCAGCAGTTACCGGGCTCAAGCCAACACCGGGGAGCTGTTTTTT; cdr3_aa: CASSYRAQANTGELFF
j_call: TRBJ2-7; clone_size: few; v_call: TRBV15; d_call: .; cdr3_nt: TGTGCCACCCCCTTCCCTTACGAGCAGTACTTC; cdr3_aa: CATPFPYEQYF
j_call: TRBJ2-1; clone_size: many; v_call: TRBV29-1; d_call: .; cdr3_nt: TGCAGCGTTGTTGGCCTATACAATGAGCAGTTCTTC; cdr3_aa: CSVVGLYNEQFF
j_call: TRBJ2-1; clone_size: many; v_call: TRBV29-1; d_call: TRBD2; cdr3_nt: TGCAGCGTGGTAGCGGGAGGAGGCAATGAGCAGTTCTTC; cdr3_aa: CSVVAGGGNEQFF
j_call: TRBJ1-2; clone_size: many; v_call: TRBV27; d_call: .; cdr3_nt: TGTGCCAGCAGAAGCCAGGGTTCTGGCTACACCTTC; cdr3_aa: CASRSQGSGYTF
j_call: TRBJ2-3; clone_size: many; v_call: TRBV20-1; d_call: .; cdr3_nt: TGCAGTGCTAGTAGGATCCCGGGGGATACGCAGTATTTT; cdr3_aa: CSASRIPGDTQYF
j_call: TRBJ2-1; clone_size: few; v_call: TRBV7-2; d_call: TRBD2; cdr3_nt: TGTGCCAGCATCCTGAGTAGCGGGAGTTACAATGAGCAGTTCTTC; cdr3_aa: CASILSSGSYNEQFF
j_call: TRBJ1-2; clone_size: many; v_call: TRBV6-5; d_call: TRBD1; cdr3_nt: TGTGCCAGCAGTTACTCGATCGGGACAGGGTATGGCTACACCTTC; cdr3_aa: CASSYSIGTGYGYTF
j_call: TRBJ1-5; clone_size: many; v_call: TRBV6-5; d_call: .; cdr3_nt: TGTGCCAGCAGTTACTCCGGGGGAGACAATCAGCCCCAGCATTTT; cdr3_aa: CASSYSGGDNQPQHF
j_call: TRBJ2-7; clone_size: many; v_call: TRBV5-5; d_call: TRBD1; cdr3_nt: TGTGCCAGCAGCTTAAGACAGGGGGGCCCCTACGAGCAGTACTTC; cdr3_aa: CASSLRQGGPYEQYF
j_call: TRBJ2-3; clone_size: many; v_call: TRBV12-3/TRBV12-4; d_call: TRBD1; cdr3_nt: TGTGCCAGCAGCCGGGACAGGCAGAATACGCAGTATTTT; cdr3_aa: CASSRDRQNTQYF
j_call: TRBJ1-4; clone_size: many; v_call: TRBV29-1; d_call: TRBD1; cdr3_nt: TGCAGCGCATGGGACAGCGATGAAAAACTGTTTTTT; cdr3_aa: CSAWDSDEKLFF
j_call: TRBJ2-2; clone_size: many; v_call: TRBV6-2/TRBV6-3; d_call: TRBD1; cdr3_nt: TGTGCCATAGAGGACAGGAGGACCGGGGAGCTGTTTTTT; cdr3_aa: CAIEDRRTGELFF
j_call: TRBJ2-7; clone_size: many; v_call: TRBV29-1; d_call: TRBD2; cdr3_nt: TGCAGCGCAATACCGGGACTAGCGGGGGGCCTAGTAGAGGAGCAGTACTTC; cdr3_aa: CSAIPGLAGGLVEEQYF
j_call: TRBJ2-7; clone_size: .; v_call: TRBV23-1; d_call: .; cdr3_nt: TGCGCCAGCAGTCGACACACAGGGGGGGAACCTTACGAGCAGTACTTC; cdr3_aa: CASSRHTGGEPYEQYF
j_call: TRBJ2-3; clone_size: few; v_call: TRBV10-3; d_call: .; cdr3_nt: TGTGCCATCAGAAATCCGACAGGTTCTGGTACAGATACGCAGTATTTT; cdr3_aa: CAIRNPTGSGTDTQYF
j_call: TRBJ2-3; clone_size: many; v_call: TRBV10-3; d_call: .; cdr3_nt: TGTGCCATCAGTGCGGCCGGTTACACAGATACGCAGTATTTT; cdr3_aa: CAISAAGYTDTQYF
j_call: TRBJ2-1; clone_size: few; v_call: TRBV20-1; d_call: .; cdr3_nt: TGCAGTGCTAGAGATGGCCGGAGGGGGTTTTACAATGAGCAGTTCTTC; cdr3_aa: CSARDGRRGFYNEQFF
j_call: TRBJ1-6; clone_size: many; v_call: TRBV28; d_call: .; cdr3_nt: TGTGCCAGCAGTTTCCCAGAAGGGGGGAATTATTCACCCCTCCACTTT; cdr3_aa: CASSFPEGGNYSPLHF
j_call: TRBJ2-7; clone_size: many; v_call: TRBV5-1; d_call: TRBD1; cdr3_nt: TGCGCCAGCAGTTCTTGGACAGGGGCCTACGAGCAGTACTTC; cdr3_aa: CASSSWTGAYEQYF
j_call: TRBJ2-3; clone_size: many; v_call: TRBV6-2/TRBV6-3; d_call: .; cdr3_nt: TGTGCCAGCAGTGTTACAGCAGATACGCAGTATTTT; cdr3_aa: CASSVTADTQYF
j_call: TRBJ2-2; clone_size: many; v_call: TRBV5-1; d_call: TRBD1; cdr3_nt: TGCGCCAGCAGCCCGCCAGGGGGAAGTAGCACCGGGGAGCTGTTTTTT; cdr3_aa: CASSPPGGSSTGELFF
j_call: TRBJ1-1; clone_size: many; v_call: TRBV5-1; d_call: TRBD1; cdr3_nt: TGCGCCAGCAGCGTCACACAGGGGATCCCCGAAGCTTTCTTT; cdr3_aa: CASSVTQGIPEAFF
j_call: TRBJ2-3; clone_size: many; v_call: TRBV20-1; d_call: .; cdr3_nt: TGCAGTGCTATGGATCGGGCCGGTCATGGTACGCAGTATTTT; cdr3_aa: CSAMDRAGHGTQYF
j_call: TRBJ2-7; clone_size: many; v_call: TRBV20-1; d_call: .; cdr3_nt: TGCAGTGCTAACCCCTACGAGCAGTACTTC; cdr3_aa: CSANPYEQYF
j_call: TRBJ2-7; clone_size: many; v_call: TRBV6-5; d_call: TRBD2; cdr3_nt: TGTGCCAGCAGCTACTTGGGAGGGAACGAGCAGTACTTC; cdr3_aa: CASSYLGGNEQYF
j_call: TRBJ2-5; clone_size: many; v_call: TRBV29-1; d_call: .; cdr3_nt: TGCAGCGTTGTCGTAGGGGGGGGGAAAGAGACCCAGTACTTC; cdr3_aa: CSVVVGGGKETQYF
j_call: TRBJ1-5; clone_size: once; v_call: TRBV20-1; d_call: TRBD1; cdr3_nt: TGCAGTCGAAGGGGGCTGGGCAATCAGCCCCAGCATTTT; cdr3_aa: CSRRGLGNQPQHF
j_call: TRBJ2-5; clone_size: many; v_call: TRBV5-1; d_call: TRBD2; cdr3_nt: TGTGCCAGCAGCCCGGGAGGTGGGGAGACCCAGTACTTC; cdr3_aa: CASSPGGGETQYF
j_call: TRBJ2-3; clone_size: many; v_call: TRBV4-2; d_call: TRBD2; cdr3_nt: TGTGCCAGCAGCCGCCTTCGTGGACTAGGTTCCACAGATACGCAGTATTTT; cdr3_aa: CASSRLRGLGSTDTQYF
j_call: TRBJ2-3; clone_size: many; v_call: TRBV7-9; d_call: .; cdr3_nt: TGTGCCAGCAGCTTAGCGTTGGGGGGCGCAGATACGCAGTATTTT; cdr3_aa: CASSLALGGADTQYF
j_call: TRBJ1-2; clone_size: many; v_call: TRBV7-6; d_call: TRBD1; cdr3_nt: TGTGCCAGCAGCCCAGGGACAGGGGGCCACAACTATGGCTACACCTTC; cdr3_aa: CASSPGTGGHNYGYTF
j_call: TRBJ2-2; clone_size: many; v_call: TRBV10-3; d_call: .; cdr3_nt: TGTGCCATCAGTGCTCCGAACACCGGGGAGCTGTTTTTT; cdr3_aa: CAISAPNTGELFF
j_call: TRBJ1-1; clone_size: many; v_call: TRBV29-1; d_call: .; cdr3_nt: TGCAGCGTTGCCCTTAGTATCACTGAAGCTTTCTTT; cdr3_aa: CSVALSITEAFF
j_call: TRBJ1-3; clone_size: many; v_call: TRBV7-8; d_call: .; cdr3_nt: TGTGCCAGCAGCCTCAATTGGGCAGGGGCGGGAAACACCATATATTTT; cdr3_aa: CASSLNWAGAGNTIYF
j_call: TRBJ2-1; clone_size: .; v_call: TRBV7-8; d_call: TRBD2; cdr3_nt: TGTGCCAGCACATCTCTAGCGGGAGGGCCGGGGGAGCAGTTCTTC; cdr3_aa: CASTSLAGGPGEQFF
j_call: TRBJ2-1; clone_size: many; v_call: TRBV6-2/TRBV6-3; d_call: TRBD2; cdr3_nt: TGTGCCAGTCAAAGCGGGAGCTCCTACAATGAGCAGTTCTTC; cdr3_aa: CASQSGSSYNEQFF
j_call: TRBJ1-5; clone_size: many; v_call: TRBV20-1; d_call: .; cdr3_nt: TGCAGTGCTAGAGAAACGGTACCCCAGCATTTT; cdr3_aa: CSARETVPQHF
j_call: TRBJ2-7; clone_size: many; v_call: TRBV4-3; d_call: .; cdr3_nt: TGCGCCAGCAGCCCACTACCCGGTGACACCAACTACGAGCAGTACTTC; cdr3_aa: CASSPLPGDTNYEQYF
j_call: TRBJ1-4; clone_size: many; v_call: TRBV20-1; d_call: .; cdr3_nt: TGCAGTGCTAGAGATCATTTGCTTAGAGGGAAACTGTTTTTT; cdr3_aa: CSARDHLLRGKLFF
j_call: TRBJ2-5; clone_size: many; v_call: TRBV9; d_call: TRBD2; cdr3_nt: TGTGCCAGCAGCGCTCTAGCGGGGGTAACGTACCAAGAGACCCAGTACTTC; cdr3_aa: CASSALAGVTYQETQYF
j_call: TRBJ2-7; clone_size: many; v_call: TRBV20-1; d_call: .; cdr3_nt: TGCAGTGCCACCGGGGCGGAACACTACGACGAGCAGTACTTC; cdr3_aa: CSATGAEHYDEQYF
j_call: TRBJ2-5; clone_size: many; v_call: TRBV10-3; d_call: .; cdr3_nt: TGTGCCATCAGCAAAGGGACCGAAGAGACCCAGTACTTC; cdr3_aa: CAISKGTEETQYF
j_call: TRBJ1-1; clone_size: .; v_call: TRBV28; d_call: TRBD1; cdr3_nt: TGTGCCAGCAGTTCTCCCCAGCTCGGGACAGGGGGGACTGAAGCTTTCTTT; cdr3_aa: CASSSPQLGTGGTEAFF
j_call: TRBJ2-6; clone_size: many; v_call: TRBV5-1; d_call: .; cdr3_nt: TGCGCCAGCAGTAAGGTGGCTGGGGCCAACGTCCTGACTTTC; cdr3_aa: CASSKVAGANVLTF
j_call: TRBJ2-1; clone_size: few; v_call: TRBV7-2; d_call: .; cdr3_nt: TGTGCCAGCAGCTCCCTGGGGGGTACCTACAATGAGCAGTTCTTC; cdr3_aa: CASSSLGGTYNEQFF
j_call: TRBJ1-1; clone_size: many; v_call: TRBV6-5; d_call: .; cdr3_nt: TGTGCCAGCAGTTACGGGGGAGGCGGAAACACTGAAGCTTTCTTT; cdr3_aa: CASSYGGGGNTEAFF
j_call: TRBJ2-3; clone_size: many; v_call: TRBV7-2; d_call: .; cdr3_nt: TGTGCCAGCAGCTTAGTACAGGGAGATACGCAGTATTTT; cdr3_aa: CASSLVQGDTQYF
j_call: TRBJ1-1; clone_size: many; v_call: TRBV6-1; d_call: TRBD1; cdr3_nt: TGTGCCAGCAGTGAATCTAGGGGGCGCGGTGAAGCTTTCTTT; cdr3_aa: CASSESRGRGEAFF
j_call: TRBJ2-5; clone_size: few; v_call: TRBV10-3; d_call: TRBD1; cdr3_nt: TGTGCCATCAGTTATACCGGGACAGAAAAAGAGACCCAGTACTTC; cdr3_aa: CAISYTGTEKETQYF